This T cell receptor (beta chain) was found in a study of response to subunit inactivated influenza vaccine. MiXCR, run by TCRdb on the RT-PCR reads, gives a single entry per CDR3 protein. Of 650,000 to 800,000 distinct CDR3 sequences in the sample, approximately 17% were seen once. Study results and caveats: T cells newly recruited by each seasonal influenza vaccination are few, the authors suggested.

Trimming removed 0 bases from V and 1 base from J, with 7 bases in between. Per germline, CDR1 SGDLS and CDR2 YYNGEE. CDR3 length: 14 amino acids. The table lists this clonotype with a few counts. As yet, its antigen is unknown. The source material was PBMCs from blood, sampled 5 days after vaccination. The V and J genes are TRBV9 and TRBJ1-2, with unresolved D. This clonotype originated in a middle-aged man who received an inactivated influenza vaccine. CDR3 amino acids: CASSVGGDNYGYTF. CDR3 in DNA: TGTGCCAGCAGCGTAGGGGGAGATAACTATGGCTACACCTTC.